This T cell receptor (beta chain) derives from a study of blood T cell repertoires in COVID-19. There are 15 residues in the CDR3. J lost 6 bases, V lost 5 bases, and 7 bases had no gene match. Germline CDR1 LNHDA, CDR2 SQIVND (reference sequence). The table came from immunoSEQ multiplex PCR; TCRdb's copy has only in-frame clones and leaves some out. Among 200,000 to 300,000 clones listed, about 82% were seen once. This sequence joins TRBV19 and TRBJ1-6; 7 bases line up with TRBD1. This receptor was taken from a woman between 45 and 65 years old who had recovered from COVID-19. Material: PBMCs or T cells enriched from blood (not recorded which). This chain's CDR3 is CASSEPTGINSPLHF. CDR3 DNA: TGTGCCAGTAGTGAACCGACAGGGATTAATTCACCCCTCCACTTT.